The 32 T cell receptor beta chains in this list originate from one sample, sequenced in a study of T-cell reconstitution after alpha-beta-depleted transplantation in children. This sample's TCRbeta library carried unique molecular identifier barcodes. One entry per CDR3 protein results from TCRdb running MiXCR on the PCR reads. The table records hundreds of thousands of distinct CDR3 sequences, 10% to 15% of them present only once. The starting material was PBMCs, mostly from graft donor cells, obtained 360 days after TCRalphabeta/CD19-depleted stem cell transplant. The receptors here all came from a male patient under 18 who had a stem cell transplant for acute myeloid leukemia, so the T cells may come from the graft donor.

This sequence joins TRBV7-9 and TRBJ2-7; D is possibly TRBD1 (6 bases). Germline lookup yields CDR1 SEHNR and CDR2 FQNEAQ (reference sequence). This CDR3 comprises 15 residues. The V and J ends lost 5 bases and 2 bases respectively, with 16 bases between them. CDR3 loop: CASSPHPTGTYEQYF. CDR3 sequence (DNA): TGTGCCAGCAGCCCCCATCCGACAGGAACCTACGAGCAGTACTTC.

This chain connects TRBV7-2 to TRBJ2-1, with 8 nucleotides matching TRBD1. The CDR3 spans 14 residues. Trimming removed 5 bases from V and 5 bases from J; junction bases left unmatched: 5. Germline CDR1 and CDR2: SGHTA and FQGNSA. The CDR3 sequence: CASSTGQGHNEQFF. Here the CDR3 DNA reads TGTGCCAGCAGCACAGGACAGGGACACAATGAGCAGTTCTTC.

This clonotype was observed at least ten times. The chain has TRBV25-1 and TRBJ2-1, with D tentatively TRBD2 (6 bases). The V end lost 9 bases, the J end lost 0 bases, and 12 bases lay between the germline ends. Germline V gives CDR1 MGHDK, CDR2 SYGVNS. The CDR3 has 14 amino acids. CDR3 residues: CARARGSSYNEQFF. The CDR3 region has the DNA TGTGCCAGGGCTCGGGGGAGCTCCTACAATGAGCAGTTCTTC.

CDR3 in amino acids: CASSLGQGRVSYEQYF. CDR3 DNA: TGTGCCAGCAGCTTGGGACAGGGAAGGGTATCCTACGAGCAGTACTTC. The rearrangement joins TRBV5-8 to TRBJ2-7, with 7 bases that match TRBD1. V shed 0 bases, J shed 1 base, and the junction held 7 bases outside the gene matches. Germline assignment: CDR1 SGHTS and CDR2 YDEGEE. CDR3 length equals 16 residues.

This clonotype appeared a few times. This chain uses TRBV20-1 with TRBJ2-7, with D tentatively TRBD2 (5 bases). The germline V and J ends were trimmed by 0 bases and 2 bases, with 8 bases remaining between them. CDR3 length: 13 residues. The germline V gene encodes CDR1 DFQATT and CDR2 SNEGSKA (reference sequence). CDR3 in amino acids: CSARDTRAYEQYF. The CDR3 nucleotides are TGCAGTGCTAGAGATACGAGGGCCTACGAGCAGTACTTC.

The chain employs TRBV18 and TRBJ2-6; TRBD1 matches 9 bases. There are 16 residues in the CDR3. The germline gives CDR1 KGHSH, CDR2 LQKENI. Germline trimming cut 9 bases from V and 1 base from J; bases unmatched to any gene: 7. This CDR3 is CASPGQGFSGANVLTF. CDR3 nucleotide sequence: TGTGCCAGTCCGGGACAGGGCTTTTCTGGGGCCAACGTCCTGACTTTC.

The chain recombines TRBV7-2 with TRBJ2-5; TRBD2 aligns across 12 bases. The CDR3 has 17 amino acids. Germline CDR1 and CDR2: SGHTA and FQGNSA. The trim removed 1 base at V and 4 bases at J, leaving 7 bases unmatched. For the CDR3, the DNA is TGTGCCAGCAGCTTAGTGTTAAGGGGACTAGCGGGAGAGACCCAGTACTTC. It encodes CASSLVLRGLAGETQYF.

This clonotype was counted between two and nine times. This chain connects TRBV13 to TRBJ2-4; D remains unclear. CDR3 size: 15 residues. Trimming stripped 0 bases from V and 0 bases from J, with 6 bases between. Germline CDR1 and CDR2: PRHDT and FYEKMQ (reference sequence). CDR3 bases: TGTGCCAGCAGCTTAGGGTTTCGAGCCAAAAACATTCAGTACTTC. Translated: CASSLGFRAKNIQYF.

This clonotype was detected a few times. The chain carries TRBV28 and TRBJ2-7; D gene ambiguous. V shed 11 bases and J shed 2 bases, with 10 bases lying between them. The CDR3 loop spans 11 amino acids. CDR1 and CDR2 (germline): MDHEN, SYDVKM. The CDR3 DNA sequence: TGTGCCTCTACAACCCCCTACGAGCAGTACTTC. It encodes CASTTPYEQYF.

This clonotype was picked up a small number of times. V is TRBV29-1 and J is TRBJ2-7; D gene uncertain. CDR1 is SQVTM and CDR2 is ANQGSEA in the germline V gene. V shed 5 bases and J shed 5 bases, with 16 bases lying between them. The CDR3 is made up of 13 amino acids. The CDR3 sequence is CSVLWQARNEQYF. DNA of the CDR3: TGCAGCGTTCTCTGGCAGGCTAGGAACGAGCAGTACTTC.

The table lists this clonotype with many counts. The genes are TRBV3-1 and TRBJ2-1; 11 positions match TRBD2. V was pared by 6 bases and J by 8 bases, with 6 bases of the junction left unmatched. The CDR3 totals 14 residues. CDR1 is LGHDT, CDR2 YNNKEL, per germline (reference sequence). CDR3 loop: CASSLAGGPYEQFF. CDR3 sequence (DNA): TGTGCCAGCAGTTTAGCGGGAGGGCCATATGAGCAGTTCTTC.

The chain uses TRBV3-1 and TRBJ1-5, with D unclear. CDR3 length equals 16 residues. The V end was cut by 1 base, the J end by 4 bases, with 14 bases between. Germline V gene data show CDR1 as LGHDT and CDR2 as YNNKEL (reference sequence). CDR3 in amino acids: CASSQGGESYNQPQHF. The CDR3 nucleotides read TGTGCCAGCAGCCAAGGGGGAGAATCTTATAATCAGCCCCAGCATTTT.

The chain recombines TRBV14 with TRBJ2-6; D gene unclear. Trimming took 0 bases from V and 2 from J, leaving 11 bases between them. The germline V gene has CDR1 SGHDN and CDR2 FVKESK. The CDR3 is 17 residues long. CDR3 region: CASSQDWPSTGANVLTF. CDR3 coding DNA: TGTGCCAGCAGCCAAGATTGGCCTTCCACTGGGGCCAACGTCCTGACTTTC.

The rearrangement links TRBV20-1 to TRBJ2-3; D may be TRBD1 (6 bases). The CDR3 is 12 amino acids. V lost 7 bases and J lost 3, with 11 bases in between. The germline V gene encodes CDR1 DFQATT and CDR2 SNEGSKA (reference sequence). CDR3 region: CSDEQGTDTQYF. CDR3 in DNA: TGCAGTGACGAACAGGGTACAGATACGCAGTATTTT.

In this sample, this clonotype turned up a few times. The V call is TRBV3-1, the J call TRBJ2-7; 14 bases are shared with TRBD2. This CDR3 comprises 13 residues. J was trimmed by 13 bases and V by 1 base; bases with no gene match: 3. Per germline, CDR1 LGHDT and CDR2 YNNKEL (reference sequence). The CDR3 loop reads CASSQGLAGGRYF. In DNA form, the CDR3 reads TGTGCCAGCAGCCAAGGACTAGCGGGAGGGCGATACTTC.

The chain joins TRBV4-3 to TRBJ2-7, with D perhaps TRBD1 (7 bases). Trimming removed 1 base at V and 2 bases at J, with 12 bases between. Germline V gene data show CDR1 as LGHNA and CDR2 as YSLEER. This CDR3 region has 15 residues. In DNA, the CDR3 is TGCGCCAGCAGCCAAGGGGGGGACAGACCCTACGAGCAGTACTTC. Protein sequence: CASSQGGDRPYEQYF.

This clonotype was detected ten times or more. This rearrangement joins TRBV20-1 to TRBJ2-1; 11 bases match TRBD2. From germline, CDR1 is DFQATT and CDR2 SNEGSKA (reference sequence). V shed 3 bases and J 6 bases; nucleotides not matched to a gene: 7. CDR3 length: 15 residues. This chain's CDR3 is CSASLALAGGNEQFF. DNA of the CDR3: TGCAGTGCTAGTCTTGCGCTAGCGGGAGGCAATGAGCAGTTCTTC.

This clonotype was recorded a few times. V and J are TRBV4-3 and TRBJ1-1; D may be TRBD1 (5 bases). The V gene lost 4 bases and the J gene lost 0 bases, with 15 bases spanning the gap. The CDR3 consists of 16 residues. Germline CDR1 LGHNA, CDR2 YSLEER. CDR3 loop: CASSPRPQGVNTEAFF. In DNA, the CDR3 is TGCGCCAGCAGCCCAAGACCTCAAGGGGTGAACACTGAAGCTTTCTTT.

The CDR3 bases are TGCGCCAGCAGCCCCCGTAACCTTGGGGGGGTCGATACGCAGTATTTT. It is translated as CASSPRNLGGVDTQYF. The chain is built from TRBV4-3 and TRBJ2-3, with 7 bases that match TRBD2. V dropped 4 bases and J dropped 6; count of bases not matched to a gene: 13. The germline V gene encodes CDR1 LGHNA and CDR2 YSLEER. The CDR3 is 16 amino acids.

This rearrangement joins TRBV7-8 to TRBJ2-3, with a weak D call TRBD2 (6 bases). Germline CDR1 SGHVS, CDR2 FQNEAQ. The V gene lost 4 bases and the J gene lost 2 bases, with 13 bases spanning the gap. This CDR3 has 15 amino acids. CDR3 DNA: TGTGCCAGCAGCTCGATAGCGGTTTACACAGATACGCAGTATTTT. This translates into CASSSIAVYTDTQYF.

The chain combines TRBV27 with TRBJ2-1; 10 bases align to TRBD2. The CDR3 has 16 residues. Germline lookup yields CDR1 MNHEY and CDR2 SMNVEV (reference sequence). The V segment lost 1 base and the J segment 15 bases; nucleotides outside the gene matches: 15. The CDR3 here is CASSLFPSLAGRGPFF. The CDR3 region has the DNA TGTGCCAGCAGTTTATTTCCGTCACTAGCGGGAAGGGGGCCGTTCTTC.

This chain connects TRBV28 to TRBJ2-1, with D maybe TRBD1 (5 bases). Trimming pared 2 bases from V and 0 bases from J, leaving 8 bases between. The CDR3 has 15 residues. Germline assignment: CDR1 MDHEN and CDR2 SYDVKM. The DNA of the CDR3 is TGTGCCAGCAGTTTACAGGGCCGCTCCTACAATGAGCAGTTCTTC. This encodes CASSLQGRSYNEQFF.

This clonotype was seen only a few times. The CDR3 DNA is TGTGCCATCACTGGCGGGAGTCCAGATACGCAGTATTTT. As protein: CAITGGSPDTQYF. The chain links TRBV10-3 to TRBJ2-3, with 7 bases fitting TRBD2. The CDR3 is made up of 13 amino acids. V lost 7 bases, J lost 4 bases, and 5 bases stayed unmatched. Germline V gene lookup returns CDR1 ENHRY and CDR2 SYGVKD.

This clonotype was counted a single time. This may come from a read error, since a much larger clone is one base off. This rearrangement joins TRBV12-3 or TRBV12-4 to TRBJ2-5; D possibly corresponds to TRBD1 (5 bases). CDR3 length equals 13 residues. With 8 bases removed from V and 5 bases from J, the gap between germline ends came to 15 bases. The CDR3 DNA reads as TGTGCCAGCGACCAACTGAAGGGGGAGACCCAGTACTTC. Translated, it gives CASDQLKGETQYF.

The CDR3 loop reads CSARLWGSHIQYF. The DNA of the CDR3 is TGCAGTGCTAGATTGTGGGGCTCGCACATTCAGTACTTC. The chain combines TRBV20-1 with TRBJ2-4; D is possibly TRBD1 (5 bases). With 2 bases removed from V and 8 bases from J, the gap between germline ends came to 13 bases. The CDR3 runs 13 residues. Germline V lookup: CDR1 DFQATT, CDR2 SNEGSKA (reference sequence).

The chain is built from TRBV7-2 and TRBJ2-7; 12 nucleotides align to TRBD2. The CDR3 has 15 residues. Germline-derived CDR1 and CDR2 are SGHTA and FQGNSA. With V trimmed by 1 base and J by 7 bases, 5 bases remained unmatched. CDR3 amino acids: CASSLVASGRGEQYF. CDR3 nucleotide sequence: TGTGCCAGCAGCTTAGTGGCTAGCGGGAGGGGGGAGCAGTACTTC.

This clonotype was seen a handful of times. The chain recombines TRBV11-2 with TRBJ2-1, with TRBD2 matching 7 bases. The CDR3 extends over 13 amino acids. The germline CDR1 and CDR2 sequences are SGHAT and FQNNGV. V shed 6 bases, J shed 7 bases, and the junction held 6 bases outside the gene matches. Written as DNA, the CDR3 is TGTGCCAGCAGATCATGGGGGGGAAATGAGCAGTTCTTC. This sequence encodes CASRSWGGNEQFF.

This clonotype was observed many times. The genes are TRBV28 and TRBJ2-2; no clear D. The CDR3 has 14 residues. Trimming took 10 bases from V and 2 from J, leaving 14 bases between them. CDR1 and CDR2 from the germline V gene are MDHEN and SYDVKM. The CDR3 loop is CATIVRSNTGELFF. As DNA, the CDR3 is TGTGCCACCATCGTAAGGAGTAACACCGGGGAGCTGTTTTTT.

This clonotype turned up a few times. This chain connects TRBV15 to TRBJ1-5; tentatively, D is TRBD1 (5 bases). The CDR3 loop spans 16 amino acids. The V gene lost 0 bases and the J gene lost 1 base, with 10 bases spanning the gap. CDR1 is LNHNV and CDR2 is YYDKDF in the germline V gene (reference sequence). DNA for the CDR3: TGTGCCACCAGCAGAGACAGGGTTTTGAGCAATCAGCCCCAGCATTTT. This sequence encodes CATSRDRVLSNQPQHF.

The chain combines TRBV30 with TRBJ1-1; TRBD1 aligns across 9 bases. Losses at the gene ends were 2 bases for V and 5 bases for J; bases not matched to a gene: 3. This CDR3 region has 13 residues. Germline-derived CDR1 and CDR2 are GTSNPN and SVGIG (reference sequence). CDR3 nucleotides: TGTGCCTGGAGTTACAGGGGGCGGACTGAAGCTTTCTTT. This translates into CAWSYRGRTEAFF.

This clonotype was found many times. V and J are TRBV5-6 and TRBJ2-5; D uncertain. Trimming removed 5 bases from V and 0 bases from J, with 8 bases in between. Germline V CDR1 and CDR2: SGHDT, YYEEEE. The length of the CDR3 is 13 residues. The CDR3 here is CASRSGNQETQYF. Written as DNA, the CDR3 is TGTGCCAGCAGATCAGGAAACCAAGAGACCCAGTACTTC.

The sample holds a few counts of this clonotype. The chain has TRBV5-1 and TRBJ2-7, with TRBD2 matching over 11 bases. Germline CDR1 and CDR2: SGHRS and YFSETQ. V dropped 7 bases and J dropped 2; count of bases not matched to a gene: 8. The CDR3 length is 15 residues. CDR3 sequence reads: CASASGTSGTYEQYF. The DNA of the CDR3 is TGCGCCAGCGCCTCCGGGACTAGCGGAACCTACGAGCAGTACTTC.